These 26 T cell receptor beta chains were sequenced from one sample in a study of regulatory T cells in long-lasting Graves disease. Time point given: persistent/refractory GD, antithyroid drugs over 5 years with positive TRAb. PBMC-extracted RNA yielded the TCR library. CDR3-region Arm-PCR and iRepertoire HTBI primers produced the TCR beta libraries. TCRdb used MiXCR to reprocess the multiplex PCR reads, holding one entry per CDR3 protein. The sample lists fewer than 400,000 distinct CDR3 sequences, more than 20% occurring once. The input for sequencing was peripheral blood mononuclear cells (PBMCs), taken when the disease was refractory, from a patient treated with antithyroid drugs. Receptors were obtained from a female donor with Graves disease.

In its sample, this clonotype was seen a few times. This chain links TRBV27 with TRBJ2-6; D is unclear. This CDR3 contains 18 residues. V was clipped by 4 bases and J by 0 bases, with 16 bases between them. The germline V gene encodes CDR1 MNHEY and CDR2 SMNVEV (reference sequence). The CDR3 nucleotides are TGTGCCAGCAGTTCGAATCCCGGGCTACCCTCTGGGGCCAACGTCCTGACTTTC. Amino acids: CASSSNPGLPSGANVLTF.

This clonotype was seen a handful of times. The chain joins TRBV11-2 to TRBJ2-2, with D possibly TRBD1 on 6 matching bases. CDR1 and CDR2 (germline): SGHAT, FQNNGV. The V and J ends lost 0 bases and 9 bases respectively, with 8 bases between them. The CDR3 spans 13 residues. The CDR3 reads CASSLDRGRELFF. Written as DNA, the CDR3 is TGTGCCAGCAGCTTAGACAGGGGTCGGGAGCTGTTTTTT.

V and J are TRBV7-2 and TRBJ1-2; D is undetermined. Trimming left V 3 bases short and J 0 bases short, with 14 bases between. CDR1 SGHTA and CDR2 FQGNSA come from the germline V gene. The CDR3 loop spans 16 amino acids. Here the CDR3 reads CASSLGFSDSNYGYTF. CDR3 nucleotides: TGTGCCAGCAGCTTGGGCTTCTCGGATTCTAACTATGGCTACACCTTC.

The chain combines TRBV30 with TRBJ2-5; tentative D call: TRBD1 (6 bases). The CDR3 is 13 amino acids. V lost 8 bases to trimming and J lost 0 bases, with 13 bases between them. The germline CDR1 and CDR2 sequences are GTSNPN and SVGIG (reference sequence). As DNA, the CDR3 is TGTGCCACTCGGACAGCTTACCAAGAGACCCAGTACTTC. Protein sequence: CATRTAYQETQYF.

This clonotype was seen ten or more times. The chain couples TRBV2 to TRBJ2-5; 8 nucleotides match TRBD1. Germline V gene sequence: CDR1 SNHLY, CDR2 FYNNEI. CDR3 length equals 13 residues. With 6 bases clipped from V and 4 bases from J, the junction kept 4 bases outside the gene matches. The CDR3 here is CASRFGQGETQYF. CDR3 DNA sequence: TGTGCCAGCAGATTCGGACAGGGAGAGACCCAGTACTTC.

In its sample, this clonotype was seen many times. This chain links TRBV2 with TRBJ1-2; D gene ambiguous. V lost 2 bases to trimming and J lost 8 bases, with 15 bases between them. Germline V gene sequence: CDR1 SNHLY, CDR2 FYNNEI. CDR3 size: 14 residues. CDR3 sequence reads: CASSERRESNGYTF. The CDR3 region has the DNA TGTGCCAGCAGTGAACGGAGGGAATCAAACGGCTACACCTTC.

This clonotype was counted only a few times. This chain uses TRBV12-3 or TRBV12-4 with TRBJ2-3, with TRBD2 matching over 7 bases. The CDR3 has 15 amino acids. V shed 8 bases, J shed 1 base, and the junction held 9 bases outside the gene matches. The CDR3 bases are TGTGCCAGCGCGCTCGGGGGAGGGGGCACAGATACGCAGTATTTT. It codes for CASALGGGGTDTQYF.

The CDR3 here is CASSSASGSNEQFF. The CDR3 nucleotides are TGTGCCAGCAGTTCTGCCAGTGGGTCAAATGAGCAGTTCTTC. The chain recombines TRBV28 with TRBJ2-1; D is unresolved. CDR3 size: 14 residues. Trimming removed 4 bases from V and 7 bases from J, with 14 bases in between. Germline values: CDR1 MDHEN, CDR2 SYDVKM.

This clonotype occurred a few times. J is TRBJ2-7 and V is TRBV18; no clear D. Trimming removed 3 bases from V and 2 bases from J, with 5 bases in between. Germline V gives CDR1 KGHSH, CDR2 LQKENI. This CDR3 contains 12 residues. CDR3 protein: CASSPATYEQYF. The CDR3 bases are TGTGCCAGCTCACCCGCGACCTACGAGCAGTACTTC.

The V gene is TRBV27, the J gene TRBJ1-1, with TRBD1 identical over 10 bases. Losses at the gene ends were 2 bases for V and 2 bases for J; bases not matched to a gene: 8. In germline, CDR1 is MNHEY, CDR2 SMNVEV (reference sequence). The CDR3 runs to 17 residues. CDR3 protein: CASSLTPGQGFNTEAFF. The CDR3 nucleotides read TGTGCCAGCAGTTTAACTCCGGGACAGGGGTTTAACACTGAAGCTTTCTTT.

A note on this clonotype: A read error may account for a junction end that differs from germline. The J gene is TRBJ1-1, the V gene TRBV12-3 or TRBV12-4, with unresolved D. There are 13 residues in the CDR3. In DNA form, the CDR3 reads TGTACCAGCAGTTTAGGAGGGCTGACTGAAGCTTTCTTT. Protein product: CTSSLGGLTEAFF.

This clonotype was observed a handful of times. An end of the junction differs from the germline gene, which may be a read error. The rearrangement joins TRBV6-9 to TRBJ2-7; 7 bases align to TRBD2. Germline V gene data show CDR1 as MNHGY and CDR2 as SVAAGI. The CDR3 extends over 17 amino acids. DNA of the CDR3: TGTGCCAGCAGTTACTCTTTAGCGGGCGAAGTTTCCTACGAGCGGTACTTC. This encodes CASSYSLAGEVSYERYF.

This clonotype was counted between two and nine times. The chain recombines TRBV7-8 with TRBJ1-1, with D hard to call. Germline-derived CDR1 and CDR2 are SGHVS and FQNEAQ. This CDR3 is built from 16 residues. V lost 4 bases and J lost 0, with 15 bases in between. The CDR3 coding sequence is TGTGCCAGCAGCTCGTCTCGGGATACAATGAACACTGAAGCTTTCTTT. This translates into CASSSSRDTMNTEAFF. Full variable domain (rest looked up from reference TRBV7-8 and TRBJ1-1): GAGVSQSPRYKVAKRGQDVALRCDPISGHVSLFWYQQALGQGPEFLTYFQNEAQLDKSGLPSDRFFAERPEGSVSTLKIQRTQQEDSAVYLCASSSSRDTMNTEAFFGQGTRLTVV.

The chain combines TRBV18 with TRBJ2-7; maybe TRBD1 (6 bases). The germline gives CDR1 KGHSH, CDR2 LQKENI. This CDR3 contains 16 residues. Trimming took off 4 bases at V and 3 bases at J, with 19 bases between the two ends. The CDR3 sequence: CASSLVFPKQGYEQYF. The CDR3 DNA sequence: TGTGCCAGCTCACTGGTATTCCCGAAACAGGGCTACGAGCAGTACTTC.

This clonotype was counted at least ten times. This chain joins TRBV7-9 and TRBJ1-1; no clear D gene. V shed 3 bases and J shed 4 bases, with 9 bases lying between them. Germline V gene lookup returns CDR1 SEHNR and CDR2 FQNEAQ (reference sequence). CDR3 length: 13 residues. CDR3 coding DNA: TGTGCCAGCAGCTTGGAAGAGGGCACTGAAGCTTTCTTT. This translates into CASSLEEGTEAFF.

This clonotype was counted between two and nine times. The junction differs from germline at one of its ends, possibly a read error. The rearrangement links TRBV20-1 to TRBJ2-7; 9 bases are a match to TRBD1. CDR3 length equals 14 residues. Germline-derived CDR1 and CDR2 are DFQATT and SNEGSKA (reference sequence). The CDR3 bases are TGTAGGGGGGAGAGAGGGACAGGGCTCTACGAGCAGTACTTC. Translation gives CRGERGTGLYEQYF.

This clonotype was counted many times. The chain is built from TRBV6-1 and TRBJ2-7, with unresolved D. The CDR3 sequence is 13 residues long. Germline CDR1 is MNHNS and CDR2 is SASEGT. V gave up 3 bases and J gave up 3 bases, with 9 bases separating them. The CDR3 loop is CASSELGIYEQYF. In nucleotides, the CDR3 is TGTGCCAGCAGTGAGCTGGGGATCTACGAGCAGTACTTC.

The chain couples TRBV27 to TRBJ2-5; possibly TRBD2 for D (6 bases). The CDR3 has 13 amino acids. V shed 4 bases and J shed 5 bases, with 11 bases lying between them. Germline V gene data show CDR1 as MNHEY and CDR2 as SMNVEV (reference sequence). As DNA, the CDR3 is TGTGCCAGCAGTTCCCGGGACTCCGAGACCCAGTACTTC. Its protein product is CASSSRDSETQYF.

The rearrangement uses TRBV19 and TRBJ1-5; D call uncertain. This CDR3 is 17 amino acids long. V was pared by 0 bases and J by 0 bases, with 12 bases between. Germline values: CDR1 LNHDA, CDR2 SQIVND (reference sequence). The CDR3 bases are TGTGCCAGTAGTATAGATCGGGCACCACATAGCAATCAGCCCCAGCATTTT. This codes for CASSIDRAPHSNQPQHF.

This clonotype was recorded many times. The chain carries TRBV12-3 or TRBV12-4 and TRBJ1-2; 9 bases match TRBD1. The CDR3 is made up of 15 amino acids. V trimming: 1 base; J trimming: 6 bases; junction bases outside the gene matches: 6. The CDR3 region has the DNA TGTGCCAGCAGTTTAGGGGGGGGACAGGGTGATGGCTACACCTTC. Encoded protein: CASSLGGGQGDGYTF.

This clonotype was seen many times. This rearrangement joins TRBV15 to TRBJ2-5; 7 bases fit TRBD2. The J segment lost 5 bases and the V segment lost 2 bases, leaving 5 bases of the junction unmatched. Looked up from germline, CDR1 is LNHNV and CDR2 is YYDKDF (reference sequence). This CDR3 contains 14 residues. In DNA, the CDR3 is TGTGCCACCAGCAGATTGTGGGGGGGTGAGACCCAGTACTTC. Translated, it gives CATSRLWGGETQYF.

The V and J genes are TRBV19 and TRBJ2-1; 11 bases line up with TRBD1. J was trimmed by 7 bases and V by 3 bases; bases with no gene match: 5. Germline assignment: CDR1 LNHDA and CDR2 SQIVND (reference sequence). The CDR3 has 15 residues. The DNA of the CDR3 is TGTGCCAGTAGTATCAAGGACAGGGGGCTTAATGAGCAGTTCTTC. Translation gives CASSIKDRGLNEQFF.

This clonotype appeared many times. The chain carries TRBV6-2 or TRBV6-3 and TRBJ1-1; D unresolved. CDR1 and CDR2 (germline): MNHEY, SVGEGT. This CDR3 is built from 15 residues. Trimming removed 2 bases from V and 2 bases from J, with 12 bases in between. CDR3 in DNA: TGTGCCAGCAGTTACGAGATCGGAAAAAACACTGAAGCTTTCTTT. Translation gives CASSYEIGKNTEAFF.

The genes are TRBV4-1 and TRBJ2-5; D not resolved. The CDR3 loop spans 16 amino acids. Germline CDR1 MGHRA, CDR2 YSYEKL. Trimming removed 0 bases from V and 5 bases from J, with 16 bases in between. The CDR3: CASSQDTAAAGETQYF. The CDR3, as DNA: TGCGCCAGCAGCCAAGACACCGCTGCGGCCGGGGAGACCCAGTACTTC.

This clonotype was seen at least ten times. This rearrangement joins TRBV12-3 or TRBV12-4 to TRBJ2-6, with TRBD1 identical over 7 bases. V lost 6 bases, J lost 0 bases, and 8 bases stayed unmatched. The CDR3 extends over 17 amino acids. The CDR3: CASRYPGQISGANVLTF. In nucleotides, the CDR3 is TGTGCCAGCAGGTACCCGGGACAGATCTCTGGGGCCAACGTCCTGACTTTC.

CDR3 protein: CASSVLGTRLSGNTIYF. CDR3 DNA: TGTGCCAGCAGCGTTCTGGGCACGAGACTCTCTGGAAACACCATATATTTT. This chain connects TRBV9 to TRBJ1-3, with unresolved D. CDR3 length: 17 amino acids. With 2 bases removed from V and 0 bases from J, the gap between germline ends came to 15 bases. Germline V CDR1 and CDR2: SGDLS, YYNGEE.